Reported below is one T cell receptor (beta chain). Its antigen is not known. Quantitative 5'-RACE with molecular barcodes produced the TCR beta libraries. TCRdb redid the calling of the 5' RACE reads with MiXCR, one entry per CDR3 protein. The data show under 200,000 distinct CDR3 sequences, around a tenth seen once. This entry is derived from a study of CD8 T cells in ankylosing spondylitis. The study, taken as a whole, reports: Within ankylosing spondylitis blood, a TCR beta motif made up of seven to nine highly homologous variants appeared to be characteristic. Relatively scarce in peripheral blood, disease-linked clones were CD8+. Before this, some motif variants had been reported in reactive arthritis synovial fluid and blood.

Germline V gene data show CDR1 as DFQATT and CDR2 as SNEGSKA (reference sequence). V dropped 4 bases and J dropped 9; count of bases not matched to a gene: 4. The length of the CDR3 is 12 residues. This TCR derives from a male donor with ankylosing spondylitis or in good health (not recorded which). The V gene is TRBV20-1, the J gene TRBJ2-7, with TRBD2 identical over 12 bases. Sequencing input: blood, either unsorted or a sorted T cell fraction (not recorded which). CDR3 region: CSATTSGGLQYF. The DNA for the CDR3 is TGCAGTGCTACAACTAGCGGGGGGTTGCAGTACTTC.